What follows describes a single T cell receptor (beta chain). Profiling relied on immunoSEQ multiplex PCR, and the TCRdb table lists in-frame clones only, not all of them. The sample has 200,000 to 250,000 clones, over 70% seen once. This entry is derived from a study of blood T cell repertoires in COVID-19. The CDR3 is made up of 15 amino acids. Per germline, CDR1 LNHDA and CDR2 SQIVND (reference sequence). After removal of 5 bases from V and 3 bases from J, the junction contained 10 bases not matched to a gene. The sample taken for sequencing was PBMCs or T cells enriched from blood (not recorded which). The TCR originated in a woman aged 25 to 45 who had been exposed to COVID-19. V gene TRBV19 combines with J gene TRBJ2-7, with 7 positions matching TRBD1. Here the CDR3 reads CASSLRAQGVYEQYF. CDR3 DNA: TGTGCCAGTAGTTTAAGAGCCCAGGGGGTCTACGAGCAGTACTTC.